This TCR beta chain was captured by sequencing in a study of vaccination and CD4 T cells after COVID-19. Study as a whole: Control cultures, each given a CEFX pool, an HIV-1 Nef pool, or no peptide, were included. Study results and caveats: Within convalescent individuals, 304 out of 307 vaccine-specific clones proved to be spike mono-reactive.

Per the germline V gene, CDR1 is SGHTA and CDR2 is FQGNSA. The CDR3 contains 19 residues. Unmatched junction bases numbered 17, after V lost 5 bases and J lost 4 bases. Note on this clonotype: Its specificity is not known.

The Oncomine TCR Beta short-read assay was what sequenced the DNA obtained from cultured CD4+ T cells. TCRdb used MiXCR to reprocess the PCR reads, holding one entry per CDR3 protein. The table shows 20,000 to 25,000 distinct CDR3 sequences, with 55% to 70% occurring only once. Noted treatment: roughly nine-day PBMC culture with coronavirus spike peptide pools or control peptides (ViraFEST assay). ViraFEST expanded antigen-specific T cells with peptide pools, then sequenced TCRs. In healthy vaccine recipients, nucleocapsid antibodies were negative before and after vaccination, showing no prior SARS-CoV-2 infection.

This sequence originates from a human donor who received a COVID-19 vaccine. The input for sequencing was CD4+ T cells from blood, cultured in vitro, taken after SARS-CoV-2 vaccination. V usage is TRBV7-2 and J usage is TRBJ1-6, with 7 bases identical to TRBD1. The CDR3 loop reads CASSTRQGGIWEYNSPLHF. CDR3 DNA: TGTGCCAGCAGCACCCGACAGGGTGGCATATGGGAATATAATTCACCCCTCCACTTT.